A selection of T cell receptor beta chains follows, all from one sample in a study of blood T cell repertoires in COVID-19. Data came from immunoSEQ multiplex PCR; TCRdb stores just in-frame clones and leaves some out. This table holds hundreds of thousands of clones, 83% found once. Material for sequencing was peripheral blood. The receptors here all came from a woman aged 25-40 years with COVID-19, enrolled during active disease. CDR3s include the opening cysteine and the closing phenylalanine or tryptophan. A D gene is named only where the DNA matches it firmly. Clone size is given for some rows only: seen once, a few or many times, or a class if the clone is expanded.

clone_size: -
j_call: TRBJ1-4
d_call: TRBD1
v_call: TRBV2
cdr3_nt: TGTGCCAGCAAGGACAGGGCGGGGGAAAAACTGTTTTTT
cdr3_aa: CASKDRAGEKLFF

clone_size: once
j_call: TRBJ2-1
d_call: TRBD2
v_call: TRBV6-2/TRBV6-3
cdr3_nt: TGTGCCAGCAGTTCAAAAGCGGGAGGCTCCTACAATGAGCAGTTCTTC
cdr3_aa: CASSSKAGGSYNEQFF

clone_size: -
j_call: TRBJ2-3
d_call: -
v_call: TRBV5-1
cdr3_nt: TGCGCCAGCAGCAAGGGCTGGGGCAGTTCTAGCACAGATACGCAGTATTTT
cdr3_aa: CASSKGWGSSSTDTQYF

clone_size: once
j_call: TRBJ2-7
d_call: -
v_call: TRBV6-5
cdr3_nt: TGTGCCAGCAGTTATTTCGGGGGAGAGCAGTACTTC
cdr3_aa: CASSYFGGEQYF

clone_size: -
j_call: TRBJ2-7
d_call: -
v_call: TRBV5-6
cdr3_nt: TGTGCCAGCAGCCGACCGACTGGACAGTTCTACGAGCAGTACTTC
cdr3_aa: CASSRPTGQFYEQYF

clone_size: -
j_call: TRBJ1-1
d_call: -
v_call: TRBV30
cdr3_nt: TGTGCCTGGAGTGGGGGGCGAGCTTTCTTT
cdr3_aa: CAWSGGRAFF

clone_size: -
j_call: TRBJ2-3
d_call: -
v_call: TRBV21-1
cdr3_nt: TGTGCCAGCAGCAAAGGACAGGGGAGCACAGATACGCAGTATTTT
cdr3_aa: CASSKGQGSTDTQYF

clone_size: -
j_call: TRBJ1-4
d_call: -
v_call: TRBV19
cdr3_nt: TGTGCCAGTAGTACTACAGGGATTCTGTTTTTT
cdr3_aa: CASSTTGILFF

clone_size: -
j_call: TRBJ2-7
d_call: TRBD1
v_call: TRBV4-2
cdr3_nt: TGTGCCAGCAGCCAAGCCCCGGGACAGGGGACCTACGAGCAGTACTTC
cdr3_aa: CASSQAPGQGTYEQYF

clone_size: once
j_call: TRBJ2-1
d_call: -
v_call: TRBV7-3
cdr3_nt: TGTGCCAGCAGCTTAGGGGGGAGTGCCTACAATGAGCAGTTCTTC
cdr3_aa: CASSLGGSAYNEQFF